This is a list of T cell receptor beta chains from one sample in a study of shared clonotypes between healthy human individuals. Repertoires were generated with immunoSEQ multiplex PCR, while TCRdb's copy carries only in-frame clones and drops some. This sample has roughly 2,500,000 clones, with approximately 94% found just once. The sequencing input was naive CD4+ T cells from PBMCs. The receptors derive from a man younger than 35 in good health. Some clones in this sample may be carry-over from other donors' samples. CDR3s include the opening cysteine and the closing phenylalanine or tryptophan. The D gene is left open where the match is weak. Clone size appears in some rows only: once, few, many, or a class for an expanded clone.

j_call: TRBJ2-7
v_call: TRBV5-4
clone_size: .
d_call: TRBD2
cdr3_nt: TGTGCCAGCAGCCCCGGACTAGCGGGCTCATACGAGCAGTACTTC
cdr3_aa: CASSPGLAGSYEQYF

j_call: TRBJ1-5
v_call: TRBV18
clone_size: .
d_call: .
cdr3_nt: TGTGCCAGCTCACCAACCAGGGGCAATCAGCCCCAGCATTTT
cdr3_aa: CASSPTRGNQPQHF

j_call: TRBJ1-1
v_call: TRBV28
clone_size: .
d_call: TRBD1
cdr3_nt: TGTGCCAGCAGTTTTTGGGGGACAGCGGTGAACACTGAAGCTTTCTTT
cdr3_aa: CASSFWGTAVNTEAFF

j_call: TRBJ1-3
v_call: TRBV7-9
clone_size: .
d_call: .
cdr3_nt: TGTGCCAGCAGCTTAAAGGGAACCGGACAGTACTCTGGAAACACCATATATTTT
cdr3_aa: CASSLKGTGQYSGNTIYF

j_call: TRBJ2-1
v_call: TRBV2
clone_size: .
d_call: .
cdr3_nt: TGTGCCAGCACGTCTGACGGCCCCAATGAGCAGTTCTTC
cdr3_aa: CASTSDGPNEQFF

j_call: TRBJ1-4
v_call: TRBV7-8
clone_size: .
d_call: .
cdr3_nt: TGTGCCAGCAGCAACAAGGGCGGGGAAAAACTGTTTTTT
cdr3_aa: CASSNKGGEKLFF

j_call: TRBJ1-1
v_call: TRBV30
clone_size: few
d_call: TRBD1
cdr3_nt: TGTGCCTGGAGTACGACGGGACAGGTCGGCACTGAAGCTTTCTTT
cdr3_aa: CAWSTTGQVGTEAFF

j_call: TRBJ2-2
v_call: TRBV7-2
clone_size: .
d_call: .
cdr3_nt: TGTGCCAGCACCAGGGACTCGAACACCGGGGAGCTGTTTTTT
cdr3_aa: CASTRDSNTGELFF

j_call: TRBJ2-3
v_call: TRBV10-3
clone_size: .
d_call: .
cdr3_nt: TGTGCCATCAGTGAGTCCCTGCGGGATACGCAGTATTTT
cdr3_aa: CAISESLRDTQYF

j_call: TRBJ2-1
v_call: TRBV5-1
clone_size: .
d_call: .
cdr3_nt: TGCGCCAGCAGCACCGAGGTTGGCTCCTACAATGAGCAGTTCTTC
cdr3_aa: CASSTEVGSYNEQFF

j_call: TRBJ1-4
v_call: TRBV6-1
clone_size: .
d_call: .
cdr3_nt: TGTGCCAGCAGTGAAGTAGTATTCAGACAGGCTAATGAAAAACTGTTTTTT
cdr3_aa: CASSEVVFRQANEKLFF

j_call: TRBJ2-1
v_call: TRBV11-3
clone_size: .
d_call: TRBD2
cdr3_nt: TGTGCCAGCAGCTTAGATCCCCGGACTAGCGGGAGTCAAAACAATGAGCAGTTCTTC
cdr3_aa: CASSLDPRTSGSQNNEQFF

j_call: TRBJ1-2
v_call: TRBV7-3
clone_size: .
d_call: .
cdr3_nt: TGTGCCAGCAGCCTTGAGGGGTCTAGCTACACCTTC
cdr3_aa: CASSLEGSSYTF

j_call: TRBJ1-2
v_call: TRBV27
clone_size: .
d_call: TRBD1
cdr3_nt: TGTGCCAGCAGTTTATGGGACAGGGGTGGCTACACCTTC
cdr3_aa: CASSLWDRGGYTF

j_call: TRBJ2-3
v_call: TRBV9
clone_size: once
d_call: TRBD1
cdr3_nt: TGTGCCAGCAGCCCCGCAGGGGGTCGGGATACGCAGTATTTT
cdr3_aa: CASSPAGGRDTQYF

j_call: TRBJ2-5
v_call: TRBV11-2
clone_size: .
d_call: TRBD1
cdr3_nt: TGTGCCAGCAGCCGGACAGGGGAAGAGACCCAGTACTTC
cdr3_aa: CASSRTGEETQYF

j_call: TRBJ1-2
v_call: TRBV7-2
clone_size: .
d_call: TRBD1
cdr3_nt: TGTGCCAGCAGCCCGTGGACAGGGGGTAACTATGGCTACACCTTC
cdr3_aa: CASSPWTGGNYGYTF

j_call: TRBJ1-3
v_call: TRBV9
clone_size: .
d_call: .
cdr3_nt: TGTGCCAGCACCCCTGGCTGGGGCTCTGGAAACACCATATATTTT
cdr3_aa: CASTPGWGSGNTIYF

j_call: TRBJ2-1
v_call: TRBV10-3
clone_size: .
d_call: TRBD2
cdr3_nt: TGTGCCATAGGTAGGCTAGCGGACAATGAGCAGTTCTTC
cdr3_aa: CAIGRLADNEQFF

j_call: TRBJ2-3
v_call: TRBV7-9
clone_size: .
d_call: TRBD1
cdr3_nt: TGTGCCAGCAGCCCGGGGATCCGGACAGGGGCAGATACGCAGTATTTT
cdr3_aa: CASSPGIRTGADTQYF

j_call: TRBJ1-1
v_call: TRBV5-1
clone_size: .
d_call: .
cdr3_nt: TGCGCCAGCAGCACGACACCTTTGAACACTGAAGCTTTCTTT
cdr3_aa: CASSTTPLNTEAFF

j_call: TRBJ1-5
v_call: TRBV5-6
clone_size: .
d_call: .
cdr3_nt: TGTGCCAGCAGCTTGTCTGGTTTTACTCAGCCCCAGCATTTT
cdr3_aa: CASSLSGFTQPQHF

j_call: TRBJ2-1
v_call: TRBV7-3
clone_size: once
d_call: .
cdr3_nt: TGTGCCAGCAGCTTAGAAGGGCCCTCCTACAATGAGCAGTTCTTC
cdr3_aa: CASSLEGPSYNEQFF

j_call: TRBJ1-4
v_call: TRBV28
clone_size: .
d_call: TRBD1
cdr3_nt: TGTGCCAGCAGCTTGGGCCGGGGGACAGGGCGTGAAAAACTGTTTTTT
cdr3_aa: CASSLGRGTGREKLFF

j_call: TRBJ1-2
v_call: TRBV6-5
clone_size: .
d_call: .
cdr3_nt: TGTGCCAGCAGTTACTCCGGGGGCGCCTTTAGTTATGGCTACACCTTC
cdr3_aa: CASSYSGGAFSYGYTF

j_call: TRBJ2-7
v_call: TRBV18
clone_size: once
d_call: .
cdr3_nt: TGTGCCAGCTCACAGGGGACCGCTAGCTCCTACGAGCAGTACTTC
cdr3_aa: CASSQGTASSYEQYF

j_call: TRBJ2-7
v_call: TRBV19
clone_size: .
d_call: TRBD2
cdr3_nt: TGTGCCAGTAGCCGACTAGCGGGAGGAGCATCCTACGAGCAGTACTTC
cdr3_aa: CASSRLAGGASYEQYF

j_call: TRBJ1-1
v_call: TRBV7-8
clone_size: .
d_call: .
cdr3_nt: TGTGCCAGCAGCGGACGCGGGAACACTGAAGCTTTCTTT
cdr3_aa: CASSGRGNTEAFF

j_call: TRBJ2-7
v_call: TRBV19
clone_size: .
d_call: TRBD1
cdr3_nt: TGTGCCAGTAGTATTAGCGGACAGGGGAGCTCCTACGAGCAGTACTTC
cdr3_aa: CASSISGQGSSYEQYF

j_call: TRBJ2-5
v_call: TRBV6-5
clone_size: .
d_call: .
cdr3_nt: TGTGCCAGCAGAGACCCGTCGGAGACCCAGTACTTC
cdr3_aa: CASRDPSETQYF

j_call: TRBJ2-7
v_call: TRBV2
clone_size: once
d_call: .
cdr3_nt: TGTGCCAGCAGAGGGGCGGACGAGCAGTACTTC
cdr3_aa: CASRGADEQYF

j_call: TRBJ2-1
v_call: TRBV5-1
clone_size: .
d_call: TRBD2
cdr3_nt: TGCGCCAGCAGCTTGGTTTTGACGGGAGGGAATGAGCAGTTCTTC
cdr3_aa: CASSLVLTGGNEQFF

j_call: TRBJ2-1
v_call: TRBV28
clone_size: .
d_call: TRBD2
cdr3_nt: TGTGCCAGCAGCTCCGGACTAGCGGGAGACTACAATGAGCAGTTCTTC
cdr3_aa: CASSSGLAGDYNEQFF

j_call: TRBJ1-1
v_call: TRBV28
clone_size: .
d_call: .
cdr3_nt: TGTGCCAGCAGCGTGTCGGGGGGGCGAGGAACTGAAGCTTTCTTT
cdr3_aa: CASSVSGGRGTEAFF

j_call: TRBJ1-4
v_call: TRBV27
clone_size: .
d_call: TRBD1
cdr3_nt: TGTGCCAGCAGGTCACCAGGGGGAGGCGGTGAAAAACTGTTTTTT
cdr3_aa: CASRSPGGGGEKLFF

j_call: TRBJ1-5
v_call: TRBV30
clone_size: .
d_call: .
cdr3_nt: TGTGCCTGGAGTGCAAACACCTACCCCCAGCATTTT
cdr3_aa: CAWSANTYPQHF

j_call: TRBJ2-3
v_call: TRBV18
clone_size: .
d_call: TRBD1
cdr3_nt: TGTGCCAGCTCACCGCGACAGGGAAGCACAGATACGCAGTATTTT
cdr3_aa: CASSPRQGSTDTQYF

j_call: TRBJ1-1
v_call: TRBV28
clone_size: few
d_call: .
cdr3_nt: TGTGCCAGCAGTCCAGTACCCATAACACGGGATACTGAAGCTTTCTTT
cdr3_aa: CASSPVPITRDTEAFF